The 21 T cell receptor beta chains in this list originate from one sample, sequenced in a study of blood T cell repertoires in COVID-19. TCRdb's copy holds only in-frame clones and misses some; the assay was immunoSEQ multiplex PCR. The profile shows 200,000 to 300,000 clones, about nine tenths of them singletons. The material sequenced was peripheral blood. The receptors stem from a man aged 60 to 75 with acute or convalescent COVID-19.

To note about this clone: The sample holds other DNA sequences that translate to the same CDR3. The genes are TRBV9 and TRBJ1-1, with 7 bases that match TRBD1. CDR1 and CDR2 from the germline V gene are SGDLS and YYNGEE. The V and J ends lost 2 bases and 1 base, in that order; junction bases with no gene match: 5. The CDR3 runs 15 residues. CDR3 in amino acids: CASSVLQGTNTEAFF. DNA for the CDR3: TGTGCCAGCAGCGTTCTACAGGGGACGAACACTGAAGCTTTCTTT.

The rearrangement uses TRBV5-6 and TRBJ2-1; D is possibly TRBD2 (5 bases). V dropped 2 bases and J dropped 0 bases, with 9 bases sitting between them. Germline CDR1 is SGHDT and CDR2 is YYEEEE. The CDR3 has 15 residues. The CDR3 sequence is CASSLTGGSYNEQFF. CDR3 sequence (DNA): TGTGCCAGCAGCTTAACCGGAGGCTCCTACAATGAGCAGTTCTTC.

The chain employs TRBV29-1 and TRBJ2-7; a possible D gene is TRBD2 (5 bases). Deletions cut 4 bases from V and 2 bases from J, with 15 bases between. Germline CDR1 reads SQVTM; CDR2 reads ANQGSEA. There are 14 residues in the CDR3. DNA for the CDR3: TGCAGCGTTGGGAGGAAAGTCGGAACCTACGAGCAGTACTTC. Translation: CSVGRKVGTYEQYF.

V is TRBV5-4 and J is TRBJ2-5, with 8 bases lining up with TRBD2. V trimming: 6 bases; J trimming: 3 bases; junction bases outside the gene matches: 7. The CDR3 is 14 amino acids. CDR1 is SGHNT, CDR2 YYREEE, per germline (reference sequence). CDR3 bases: TGTGCCAGCAAGTCCGAAGCGGGAGAAGAGACCCAGTACTTC. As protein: CASKSEAGEETQYF.

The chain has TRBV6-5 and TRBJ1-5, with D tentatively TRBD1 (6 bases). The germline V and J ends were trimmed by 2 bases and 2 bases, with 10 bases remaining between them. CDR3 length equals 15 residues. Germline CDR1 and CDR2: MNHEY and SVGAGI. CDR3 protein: CASSYGPGGNQPQHF. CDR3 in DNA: TGTGCCAGCAGTTACGGACCAGGGGGCAATCAGCCCCAGCATTTT.

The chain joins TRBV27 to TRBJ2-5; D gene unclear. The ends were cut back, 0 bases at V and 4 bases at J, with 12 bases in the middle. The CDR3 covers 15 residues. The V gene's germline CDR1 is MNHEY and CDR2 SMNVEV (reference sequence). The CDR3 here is CASSLSRRIGETQYF. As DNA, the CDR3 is TGTGCCAGCAGTTTATCCCGCAGGATAGGAGAGACCCAGTACTTC.

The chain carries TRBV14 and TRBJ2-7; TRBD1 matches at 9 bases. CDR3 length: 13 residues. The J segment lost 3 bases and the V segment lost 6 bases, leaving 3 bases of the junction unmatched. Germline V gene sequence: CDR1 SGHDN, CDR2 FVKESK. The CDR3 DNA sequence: TGTGCCAGCAGGGGACAGGGAGTCTACGAGCAGTACTTC. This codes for CASRGQGVYEQYF.

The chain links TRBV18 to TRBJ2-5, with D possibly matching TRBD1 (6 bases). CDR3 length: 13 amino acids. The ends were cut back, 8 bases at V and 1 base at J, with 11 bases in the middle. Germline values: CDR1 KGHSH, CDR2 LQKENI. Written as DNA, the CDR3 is TGTGCCAGCCGCGACAGGCTCCAAGAGACCCAGTACTTC. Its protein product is CASRDRLQETQYF.

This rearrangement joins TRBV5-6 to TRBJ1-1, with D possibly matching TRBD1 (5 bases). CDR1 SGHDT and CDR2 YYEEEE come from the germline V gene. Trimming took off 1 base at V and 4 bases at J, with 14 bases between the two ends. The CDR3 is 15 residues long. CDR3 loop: CASSLYPGYVTEAFF. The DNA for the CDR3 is TGTGCCAGCAGCTTGTACCCAGGGTATGTCACTGAAGCTTTCTTT.

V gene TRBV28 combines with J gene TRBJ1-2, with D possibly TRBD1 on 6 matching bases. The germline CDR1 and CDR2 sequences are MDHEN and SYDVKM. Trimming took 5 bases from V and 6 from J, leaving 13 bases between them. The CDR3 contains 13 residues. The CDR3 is CASSSGGANGYTF. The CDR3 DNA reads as TGTGCCAGCAGTAGTGGGGGGGCGAATGGCTACACCTTC.

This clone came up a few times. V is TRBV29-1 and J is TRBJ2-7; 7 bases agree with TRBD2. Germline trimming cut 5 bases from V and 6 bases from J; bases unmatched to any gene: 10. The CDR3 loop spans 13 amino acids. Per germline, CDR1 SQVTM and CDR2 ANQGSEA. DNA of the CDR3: TGCAGCGTTTCCGTGGGAGGGCGTCTCGAGCAGTACTTC. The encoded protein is CSVSVGGRLEQYF.

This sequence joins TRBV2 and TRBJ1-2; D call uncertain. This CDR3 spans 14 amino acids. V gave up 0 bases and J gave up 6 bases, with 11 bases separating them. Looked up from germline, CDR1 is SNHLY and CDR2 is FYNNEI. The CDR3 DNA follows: TGTGCCAGCAGTGAAGCGCGGGCGGGTAATGGCTACACCTTC. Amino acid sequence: CASSEARAGNGYTF.

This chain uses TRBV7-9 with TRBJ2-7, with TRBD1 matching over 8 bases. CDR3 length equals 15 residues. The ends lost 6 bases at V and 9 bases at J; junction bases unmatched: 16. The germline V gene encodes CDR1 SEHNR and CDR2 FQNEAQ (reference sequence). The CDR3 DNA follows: TGTGCCAGCAGTAGCGGTACAGGGGGTAAGACGTGGCAGTACTTC. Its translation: CASSSGTGGKTWQYF.

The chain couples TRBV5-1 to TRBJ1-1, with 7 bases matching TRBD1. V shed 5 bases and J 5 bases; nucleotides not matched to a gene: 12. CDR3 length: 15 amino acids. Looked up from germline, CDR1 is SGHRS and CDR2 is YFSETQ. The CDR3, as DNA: TGCGCCAGCAGAGAGGGGGCACTTGTGGAAACTGAAGCTTTCTTT. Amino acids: CASREGALVETEAFF.

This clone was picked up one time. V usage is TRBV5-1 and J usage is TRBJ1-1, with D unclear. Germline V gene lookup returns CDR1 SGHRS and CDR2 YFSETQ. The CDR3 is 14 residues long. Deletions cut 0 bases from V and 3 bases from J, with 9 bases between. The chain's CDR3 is CASSLALSDTEAFF. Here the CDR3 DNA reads TGCGCCAGCAGCTTGGCGCTAAGCGACACTGAAGCTTTCTTT.

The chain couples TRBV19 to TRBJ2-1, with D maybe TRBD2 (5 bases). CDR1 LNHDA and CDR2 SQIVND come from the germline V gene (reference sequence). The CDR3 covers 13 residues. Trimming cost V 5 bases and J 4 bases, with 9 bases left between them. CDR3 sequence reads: CASSPRGYNEQFF. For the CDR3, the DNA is TGTGCCAGTAGTCCCCGAGGGTACAATGAGCAGTTCTTC.

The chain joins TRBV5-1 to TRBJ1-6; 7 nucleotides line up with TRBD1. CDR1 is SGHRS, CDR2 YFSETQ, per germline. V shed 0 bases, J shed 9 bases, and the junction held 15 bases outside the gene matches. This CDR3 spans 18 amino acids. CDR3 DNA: TGCGCCAGCAGCTTGGGGTGGAGATCCGGACAGGATCGTTCACCCCTCCACTTT. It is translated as CASSLGWRSGQDRSPLHF.

The CDR3 DNA sequence: TGTGCCAGCAGCCTCAGCGGGAGGACTGACCAAGAGACCCAGTACTTC. Translating gives CASSLSGRTDQETQYF. The V gene is TRBV7-2, the J gene TRBJ2-5; 9 bases line up with TRBD2. From germline, CDR1 is SGHTA and CDR2 FQGNSA. This CDR3 has 16 residues. Trimming took 5 bases from V and 0 from J; bases not matched to a gene: 7. Together with reference TRBV7-2 and TRBJ2-5, the CDR3 gives the full variable domain: GAGVSQSPSNKVTEKGKDVELRCDPISGHTALYWYRQSLGQGLEFLIYFQGNSAPDKSGLPSDRFSAERTGGSVSTLTIQRTQQEDSAVYLCASSLSGRTDQETQYFGPGTRLLVL.

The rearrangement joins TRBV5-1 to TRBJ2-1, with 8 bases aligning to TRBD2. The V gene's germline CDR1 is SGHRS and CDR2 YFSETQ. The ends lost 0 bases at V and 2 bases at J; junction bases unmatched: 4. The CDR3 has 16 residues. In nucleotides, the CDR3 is TGCGCCAGCAGCTTGGGGACTAGCTCAGCCTACAATGAGCAGTTCTTC. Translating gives CASSLGTSSAYNEQFF.

The CDR3 DNA is TGTGCCAGCAGTTACGAGGCAACTAATGAAAAACTGTTTTTT. Its protein product is CASSYEATNEKLFF. V and J are TRBV6-5 and TRBJ1-4, with D uncertain. Germline CDR1 is MNHEY and CDR2 is SVGAGI. Trimming removed 2 bases at V and 0 bases at J, with 4 bases between. This CDR3 region has 14 residues.

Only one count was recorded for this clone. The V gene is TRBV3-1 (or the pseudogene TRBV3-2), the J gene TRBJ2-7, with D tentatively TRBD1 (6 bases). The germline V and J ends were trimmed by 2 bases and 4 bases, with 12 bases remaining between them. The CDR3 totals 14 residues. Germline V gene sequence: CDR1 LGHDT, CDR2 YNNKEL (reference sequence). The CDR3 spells CASSQRTGSYEQYF. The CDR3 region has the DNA TGTGCCAGCAGCCAAAGAACAGGGAGTTACGAGCAGTACTTC.